The 5 T cell receptor beta chains below were found in one sample sequenced in a study of vaccination and CD4 T cells after COVID-19. The treatment was: approximately 9-day PBMC culture with coronavirus spike peptide pools or control peptides (ViraFEST assay). The Oncomine TCR Beta short-read assay was applied to DNA of cultured CD4+ T cells. TCRdb reprocessed the PCR reads with MiXCR, giving one entry per CDR3 protein. The data contain approximately 2,000 distinct CDR3 sequences, 27% of them singletons. Their antigens are not known. The source was CD4+ T cells from blood, cultured in vitro, collected after SARS-CoV-2 vaccination. These receptors were taken from a human donor who had recovered from COVID-19.

This chain joins TRBV4-3 and TRBJ2-7; the D gene is possibly TRBD2 (5 bases). Germline CDR1 is LGHNA and CDR2 is YSLEER. V lost 0 bases and J lost 3, with 6 bases in between. The CDR3 runs 13 residues. The CDR3 DNA follows: TGCGCCAGCAGCCAAGAAAGCGGCTACGAGCAGTACTTC. Protein product: CASSQESGYEQYF.

V gene TRBV5-4 combines with J gene TRBJ2-5; maybe TRBD2 (5 bases). Trimming cost V 2 bases and J 0 bases, with 14 bases left between them. Germline V gene sequence: CDR1 SGHNT, CDR2 YYREEE (reference sequence). This CDR3 has 16 residues. As DNA, the CDR3 is TGTGCCAGCAGCTTAACCCCGTCGGGGTACCAAGAGACCCAGTACTTC. It translates to CASSLTPSGYQETQYF.

The table lists this clonotype with a few counts. This chain joins TRBV6-5 and TRBJ1-2, with 7 nucleotides matching TRBD1. Germline V lookup: CDR1 MNHEY, CDR2 SVGAGI. With 2 bases clipped from V and 3 bases from J, the junction kept 6 bases outside the gene matches. The CDR3 loop spans 15 amino acids. CDR3 DNA sequence: TGTGCCAGCAGTTACGTGAGGGGGCGCGACTATGGCTACACCTTC. Encoded protein: CASSYVRGRDYGYTF.

The rearrangement uses TRBV6-1 and TRBJ2-2; 12 bases match TRBD2. The CDR3 totals 16 residues. Germline V gene data show CDR1 as MNHNS and CDR2 as SASEGT. J was trimmed by 4 bases and V by 5 bases; bases with no gene match: 5. The CDR3 DNA reads as TGTGCCAGCAGTAAAAGACTAGCGGGGGCCACCGGGGAGCTGTTTTTT. This translates into CASSKRLAGATGELFF.

This clonotype is labeled medium-sized. V usage is TRBV20-1 and J usage is TRBJ1-1, with D possibly matching TRBD1 (5 bases). Germline loops: CDR1 DFQATT, CDR2 SNEGSKA (reference sequence). This CDR3 contains 10 residues. The CDR3 protein is CSSGTPEAFF. CDR3 in DNA: TGCAGCAGTGGGACCCCCGAAGCTTTCTTT.